This TCR beta chain was sequenced in a study of blood T cell repertoires in COVID-19 (TCRdb year 2020). Looking at the study overall: The collaborator samples originated in the United States, Italy and Spain and spanned the acute and convalescent phases of COVID-19. The dataset comprised deeply sampled blood TCRbeta repertoires from subjects exposed to, actively infected with, or recovered from COVID-19. The samples were drawn from the first 160 participants of the ongoing ImmuneRACE study and from over 950 subjects provided by 6 global collaborators. The repertoires were made available in a free public database intended to serve as a resource for research on the immune response to SARS-CoV-2. The prospective study material was composed of cDNA or gDNA derived from T cells, B-cell-depleted T cells, or PBMCs. Sample metadata almost always included a de-identified subject ID, COVID-19 status, age in years and sex. Where available, HLA class I and class II types were taken from metadata supplied by the sample provider and were not determined by assay-based typing. Overall study results and their limits: The amount of clinical and demographic metadata varied by source and participant and was provided uncurated.

Trimming at the junction amounts to 6 bases on V and 8 bases on J, and the germline ends lie 17 bases apart. For CDR1 and CDR2, the germline V gene (reference sequence) lists WNHNN and SYGVQD. Spanning cysteine to phenylalanine, the CDR3 consists of 13 amino acids. The kept DNA is CDR3 alone, 39 bases in frame from the first base. In the prospective study, participants were about 18 to 100 years old, resided in under 30 geographic areas of the United States, and were enrolled through a virtual design. In the prospective study, participants were assigned to cohorts based on the clinical history participants reported in a screening survey and a study questionnaire. In the prospective study, whole blood, serum and a nasopharyngeal or oropharyngeal swab were collected from each participant by mobile phlebotomists. Prospective study participants could optionally give additional blood draws and questionnaires over an approximately two-month period. Blood samples from the prospective study were shipped frozen or at room temperature prior to DNA extraction.

The immunoSEQ Assay, a bias-controlled multiplex PCR, was used to amplify TCRbeta CDR3 regions from genomic DNA. The published analysis was carried out like this. Within the assay, amplification of reference gene primers was used to estimate how many nucleated cells each sample contained. Sequence reads were collapsed and filtered to measure the absolute abundance of every unique TCRbeta CDR3 rearrangement. For each sample, productive Simpson clonality was calculated as the square root of Simpson's diversity index across productive rearrangements. TCRdb re-hosts the immuneACCESS table, in-frame sequences only. Its copies lack some clones; in the studies checked, an unresolved V gene accounts for under half of them, and the cause for the rest is not known. V, J and clone size were drawn from that table, and D and trimming were deduced from the DNA. Present in this sample are hundreds of thousands of clones, 87% of which were seen just once. The top ten clones comprise about 6% of the sample.

Details on this clone: Its antigen is not yet known. Base quality data are lacking; no much larger clone is found one base away.

Recombination joined TRBV10-1 with TRBJ2-7; a tentative D match to TRBD2 spans 5 bases. This sequence originates from a woman aged 25 to 39 with acute COVID-19. Sequences were obtained from PBMCs or T cells enriched from blood (not recorded which). Read as DNA, the sequence is TGCGCCAGCAGCGTGGACTGGCAAGGCAAGCAGTACTTC. This is translated as CASSVDWQGKQYF.